This record concerns one T cell receptor beta chain sequence. This clonotype was detected a few times. Its antigen is still unknown. No clone much larger than this one lies a single base away; base qualities are absent. The sample was run on an Illumina NovaSeq 6000. TCRalpha and TCRbeta cDNA libraries were constructed by 5'RACE with constant-segment primers, with sample barcodes and unique molecular identifiers being introduced. RNA was extracted from every sample with Trizol reagent. Library amplification was performed in two PCR steps, and a second sample barcode and Illumina TruSeq adapters were introduced in the second step. Libraries were sequenced on an Illumina NovaSeq with 2 x 150 bp paired-end reads. From the authors' description of their analysis: The reads were demultiplexed and collapsed into UMI-guided consensus sequences using migec v1.2.7. Using mixcr v2.1.11, UMI consensuses were aligned to TRA and TRB V and J templates and then assembled into clonotypes. Clonotypes were classified as expanded or contracted when called significant by both edgeR and NoisET, with noise models trained on biological replicates. For edgeR calls, the thresholds were a false discovery rate-adjusted p below 0.01 and a log2 fold-change of 1. As an exploratory analysis of dynamics, max-normalized trajectories of the 1000 most abundant clonotypes were examined by PCA with hierarchical clustering. Each responding clone was given a CD4 or CD8 phenotype based on the CD4+ and CD8+ repertoires, which had been sequenced separately. TCRdb reran the public reads through fastp at Q25 and MiXCR, keeping productive beta chains. Every entry covers one CDR3 protein and lists the most common genes and DNA from its rows. What appears here as the V and J calls and clone size reflects TCRdb's work, not the paper's. The sample table shows around 340,000 distinct CDR3 sequences, and around 15% are seen once. The top ten constitute approximately 20% of the sample.

V loses 1 base, J loses 5 bases, and the germline ends lie 11 bases apart. Its CDR3 holds 14 amino acids, cysteine through phenylalanine. The read is trimmed to its CDR3 DNA, 42 bases read in frame from base 1. These data come from a study of T-cell memory formation after mild COVID-19 (dated by TCRdb to the early 2020s). About the investigation overall: TCR sequence clusters from the two donors were largely donor specific. T-cell clones expanding and contracting after mild COVID-19 in two donors were tracked by longitudinal TCRalpha and TCRbeta repertoire sequencing. The cohort was made up of two young adult volunteers, one female and one male, who were previously healthy.

Ficoll-Paque density gradient centrifugation was the method used to isolate PBMCs. Paper-wide results and their limitations: SARS-CoV-2 specificity was not confirmed for the second-wave clones peaking on day 37. Only a couple of mild cases were covered in the study, and larger cohorts including severe cases with pre-infection samples were considered necessary. The detection of some responding clones in pre-infection memory suggests that pre-existing cross-reactive memory T cells joined the SARS-CoV-2 response. Contracting CD4+ clones were found mainly in CM and EM memory subsets, while CD8+ clones were enriched in EMRA. Clones that contracted from day 15 to 85 showed balanced CD4/CD8 phenotypes, whereas a second wave of clones that expanded from day 15 to 37 leaned towards CD4+.

The source of this sequence is a man in his late teens or twenties who had mild COVID-19 (a few samples of this study predate the infection). The sample titles of this study are shuffled in the database, so cell type and time point are left out; the donor was told from shared clones. Rearrangement joined TRBV12-3 or TRBV12-4 to TRBJ1-2, with an unclear D gene assignment. The source material was PBMCs or a T cell subset sorted from them (not recorded which). The bases read TGTGCCAGCAGTTTAGGGGTTTTGGATTATGGCTACACCTTC. Its coded protein is CASSLGVLDYGYTF.